Reported below is one T cell receptor (beta chain). The data belong to a study of blood T cell repertoires in COVID-19. The overall study: Samples taken during acute and convalescent COVID-19 were collected in the United States, Italy and Spain.

Authors' data handling: How many nucleated cells were present was estimated from reference gene primer amplification. Only in-frame clones appear in the TCRdb table, and some are missing; sequencing was by immunoSEQ multiplex PCR. That table gives V, J and clone size, and the DNA gave D and trimming. The table records about 59,000 clones, 90% to 95% of them present only once. Trimming cost V 5 bases and J 0 bases, with 14 bases left between them. The CDR3 has 15 residues. Germline CDR1 reads MNHEY; CDR2 reads SVGAGI. The source of this sequence is a human donor in a cohort sampled during active COVID-19. Sequencing was done on a sample of peripheral blood. The gene calls are TRBV6-5 and TRBJ2-7, with D perhaps TRBD1 (5 bases). CDR3 bases: TGTGCCAGCAGTCACGGGCCGGACAACTCCTACGAGCAGTACTTC. Protein: CASSHGPDNSYEQYF.